A single sample is the source of the 9 T cell receptor beta chains below, sequenced in a study of beta chain features in type 1 diabetes. General study results and limits: Shorter TCRB CDR3s, moderately but significantly so, were found in Type 1 diabetes patients in all four CD4+ subsets.

Since all of the isolated RNA was reverse transcribed, expressed TCRB transcripts were what got sequenced. Method: immunoSEQ multiplex PCR; TCRdb's copy keeps in-frame clones and lacks some. The sample contains hundreds of thousands of clones, around 15% of which appear only once. These receptors are not linked to any known antigen. Sequencing was carried out using naive CD4+ T cells from blood. The receptor set was obtained from a man in his late teens or twenties with type 1 diabetes.

V usage is TRBV19 and J usage is TRBJ2-2, with TRBD1 as a possible D gene (5 bases). This CDR3 has 13 amino acids. Germline CDR1 is LNHDA and CDR2 is SQIVND (reference sequence). V lost 4 bases and J 4 bases, leaving 7 bases between the germline ends. CDR3: CASSTRVTGELFF. The CDR3 nucleotides are TGTGCCAGTAGTACCAGGGTCACCGGGGAGCTGTTTTTT.

V and J are TRBV25-1 and TRBJ2-7; D possibly matches TRBD1 or TRBD2 (5 bases each). Germline V gene sequence: CDR1 MGHDK, CDR2 SYGVNS. The CDR3 contains 16 residues. V shed 7 bases and J shed 4 bases, with 23 bases lying between them. Here the CDR3 DNA reads TGTGCCAGCACCCCTCGGGGTCAGGGTGGAGGATACGAGCAGTACTTC. Translation: CASTPRGQGGGYEQYF.

The V and J genes are TRBV10-3 and TRBJ1-1, with TRBD1 matching 7 bases. The germline V gene has CDR1 ENHRY and CDR2 SYGVKD. V was clipped by 4 bases and J by 2 bases; unmatched bases: 10. The CDR3 covers 16 residues. CDR3 DNA: TGTGCCATCAGTGCGGGCAGGGGGACGGTAAACACTGAAGCTTTCTTT. This encodes CAISAGRGTVNTEAFF.

The chain is built from TRBV12-2 and TRBJ2-6. TRBV12-2 is tagged as a pseudogene. The CDR3 loop spans 16 amino acids. The CDR3 bases are TGTGCAAGTCGCTTTCCGTTGGTTGAAGGGGCCAACGTCCTGACTTTC. This codes for CASRFPLVEGANVLTF.

This chain uses TRBV6-1 with TRBJ2-5, with D possibly matching TRBD2 (5 bases). Germline V CDR1 and CDR2: MNHNS, SASEGT. The CDR3 covers 13 residues. The V and J ends lost 6 bases and 4 bases respectively, with 12 bases between them. The CDR3 sequence: CASREDARETQYF. Here the CDR3 DNA reads TGTGCCAGCAGGGAGGACGCCAGAGAGACCCAGTACTTC.

The chain uses TRBV30 and TRBJ1-2; weak D call: TRBD1 (6 bases). With 8 bases removed from V and 6 bases from J, the gap between germline ends came to 10 bases. Germline CDR1 GTSNPN, CDR2 SVGIG (reference sequence). CDR3 length: 10 amino acids. The CDR3 DNA follows: TGTGCCGGTGGGGGCAATGGCTACACCTTC. Residues: CAGGGNGYTF.

This clone has a handful of counts. The chain is built from TRBV7-9 and TRBJ2-3; D unclear. This CDR3 region has 13 residues. The germline V gene has CDR1 SEHNR and CDR2 FQNEAQ (reference sequence). The ends were cut back, 3 bases at V and 1 base at J, with 5 bases in the middle. Here the CDR3 DNA reads TGTGCCAGCAGCTTCGAACGCACAGATACGCAGTATTTT. Protein product: CASSFERTDTQYF.

This clone was counted only a few times. In DNA, the CDR3 is TGTGCCATGAAGTCCTATAATTCACCCCTCCACTTT. Its translation is CAMKSYNSPLHF. The J gene is TRBJ1-6, the V gene TRBV28, with D unresolved. CDR1 and CDR2 from the germline V gene are MDHEN and SYDVKM. This CDR3 is 12 amino acids long. V shed 10 bases and J shed 1 base, with 5 bases lying between them.

This clone was detected only a few times. This chain links TRBV30 with TRBJ2-6; 7 bases are shared with TRBD2. The CDR3 length is 16 residues. The germline V gene encodes CDR1 GTSNPN and CDR2 SVGIG (reference sequence). Trimming cost V 7 bases and J 0 bases; bases outside gene matches: 9. The CDR3 sequence: CASTTSPLSGANVLTF. Here the CDR3 DNA reads TGTGCCTCGACGACTAGCCCTCTCTCTGGGGCCAACGTCCTGACTTTC.